The rows below give T cell receptor beta chains drawn from one sample of a study of T cell responses to AZD1222 COVID-19 vaccine. The method was immunoSEQ multiplex PCR; TCRdb's version includes in-frame clones alone and lacks a portion of them. The table lists roughly 120,000 clones, roughly nine tenths of them singletons. The sequences come from peripheral blood, collected on day 0 of AZD1222 vaccination. These receptors originate from an adult in good health. Each CDR3 is given with its conserved first and last residue. The D gene is left open where the match is weak. Clone size appears in some rows only: once, few, many, or a class for an expanded clone.

TGTGCCAGCAGCCCCTGGGACACGAGCAATCAGCCCCAGCATTTT,CASSPWDTSNQPQHF,TRBV7-2,15,NA,NA,TRBJ1-5
TGTGCCAGCAGTTTATGGGCGGGCCCCCAAGAGACCCAGTACTTC,CASSLWAGPQETQYF,TRBV27,15,NA,NA,TRBJ2-5
TGTGCCATCAGTGGGGCAGCGGGAGTAAGGGCAGATACGCAGTATTTT,CAISGAAGVRADTQYF,TRBV10-3,16,NA,TRBD2,TRBJ2-3
TGTGCCACCAGTCAAGGCGGACAGGGATACACCGGGGAGCTGTTTTTT,CATSQGGQGYTGELFF,TRBV24-1,16,NA,TRBD1,TRBJ2-2
TGTGCCAGCAGCCAAGGACCTTTCCGCTACGAGCAGTACTTC,CASSQGPFRYEQYF,TRBV6-5,14,NA,NA,TRBJ2-7
TGTGCCAGCAGCTTAGTTGGAGGCCTCAATCAGCCCCAGCATTTT,CASSLVGGLNQPQHF,TRBV7-2,15,NA,NA,TRBJ1-5
TGTGCCAGCAGTGAAGGGGGTAATAGCAATCAGCCCCAGCATTTT,CASSEGGNSNQPQHF,TRBV2,15,NA,NA,TRBJ1-5
TGTGCCAGCAGTTTAATAGCGGGCGAGCAGTACTTC,CASSLIAGEQYF,TRBV6-2/TRBV6-3,12,NA,TRBD2,TRBJ2-7
TGTGCCAGCAGCTCCGGGGGGGATTACACAGATACGCAGTATTTT,CASSSGGDYTDTQYF,TRBV11-3,15,few,TRBD2,TRBJ2-3
TGCGCCAGCAGCTTGACGCCTCGGGGTAGCGGGGGGTGGAAAGATACGCAGTATTTT,CASSLTPRGSGGWKDTQYF,TRBV5-1,19,NA,TRBD2,TRBJ2-3
TGTGCCAGCAGCTCCAGGGGGGGGAACACCGGGGAGCTGTTTTTT,CASSSRGGNTGELFF,TRBV11-3,15,NA,NA,TRBJ2-2
TGTGCCAGCTCACGAACGGGACAGGGGAGGACTGAAGCTTTCTTT,CASSRTGQGRTEAFF,TRBV18,15,NA,TRBD1,TRBJ1-1
TGTGCCAGCAGCTTAGACGGGGGGGCCGGCACAGATACGCAGTATTTT,CASSLDGGAGTDTQYF,TRBV11-2,16,NA,TRBD2,TRBJ2-3
TGTGCCACCAGTGAGGGACAGGGACTAAATTCACCCCTCCACTTT,CATSEGQGLNSPLHF,TRBV24-1,15,few,TRBD1,TRBJ1-6
TGTGCCAGCAGTTACTCCCGACAGGTCCCCCAGGCTTTCTTT,CASSYSRQVPQAFF,TRBV6-5,14,NA,NA,TRBJ1-1
TGTGCCAGCAGGGACGGTCTGAACACCGGGGAGCTGTTTTTT,CASRDGLNTGELFF,TRBV28,14,NA,NA,TRBJ2-2
TGCGCCAGCAGCTTAGGGACTCTGACAGATACGCAGTATTTT,CASSLGTLTDTQYF,TRBV5-1,14,NA,NA,TRBJ2-3
TGTGCCAGCGGCCTTAGGGAACTAGCTGAGCAGTTCTTC,CASGLRELAEQFF,TRBV12-3/TRBV12-4,13,NA,NA,TRBJ2-1
TGTGCCAGCCAGGGACAGGTCAGCTCCTACGAGCAGTACTTC,CASQGQVSSYEQYF,TRBV6-5,14,NA,TRBD1,TRBJ2-7
TGCAGCGTTGAAGCCCCTGGCTACACCTTC,CSVEAPGYTF,TRBV29-1,10,NA,NA,TRBJ1-2
TGTGCCAGCAGTTCGGGATCGGAAAAACTGTTTTTT,CASSSGSEKLFF,TRBV12-3/TRBV12-4,12,NA,NA,TRBJ1-4
TGTGCCAGTAGTCCAGGACAGATTAATGAAAAACTGTTTTTT,CASSPGQINEKLFF,TRBV19,14,NA,NA,TRBJ1-4
TGCAGTGTAGGGTGGGGGAAGCCCCAGCATTTT,CSVGWGKPQHF,TRBV20-1,11,NA,NA,TRBJ1-5
TGCGCCAGCAGCTTCCAGGGGGCGCGAGGAAACACCATATATTTT,CASSFQGARGNTIYF,TRBV5-1,15,NA,TRBD1,TRBJ1-3
TGTGCCACCAGCGGCTCTAATCAGCCCCAGCATTTT,CATSGSNQPQHF,TRBV15,12,NA,NA,TRBJ1-5
TGTGCCAGCAGCCAACGGGGCAGGGTGTACTTC,CASSQRGRVYF,TRBV4-2,11,NA,NA,TRBJ2-7
TGTGCCAGCAGTGGTCAGGTCATGAACACTGAAGCTTTCTTT,CASSGQVMNTEAFF,TRBV25-1,14,NA,NA,TRBJ1-1
TGTGCCAGCAGCTTCCAAGGCAGTAAAGAGACCCAGTACTTC,CASSFQGSKETQYF,TRBV7-3,14,NA,NA,TRBJ2-5
TGTGCCAGCAGCTTGTGGCTCAGAAACTATGGCTACACCTTC,CASSLWLRNYGYTF,TRBV5-6,14,NA,NA,TRBJ1-2
TGTGCCAGCAGCTCCCAGGGGCGCAACACAGATACGCAGTATTTT,CASSSQGRNTDTQYF,TRBV5-6,15,NA,NA,TRBJ2-3
TGTGCCAGTAGTATGCCCCCCTCTGGAAACACCATATATTTT,CASSMPPSGNTIYF,TRBV19,14,NA,NA,TRBJ1-3
TGTGCCAGCAGCTTGACAGGGGGCGGCTACGAGCAGTACTTC,CASSLTGGGYEQYF,TRBV7-3,14,NA,TRBD1,TRBJ2-7
TGCGCCAGCAGCCGAGACAGGGGACCTTCCTACGAGCAGTACTTC,CASSRDRGPSYEQYF,TRBV4-1,15,NA,TRBD1,TRBJ2-7
TGTGCCAGCAGCCACACCCGGGACGGAGCCTACCACGGAGAGAATTCACCCCTCCACTTT,CASSHTRDGAYHGENSPLHF,TRBV3-1/TRBV3-2,20,once,NA,TRBJ1-6
TGTGCCAGCAGTGCAAGGGGGGATGAGCAGTTCTTC,CASSARGDEQFF,TRBV6-4,12,NA,NA,TRBJ2-1
TGTGCCACGGGGACGCAGGCAGGGGCGGGAAACACCATATATTTT,CATGTQAGAGNTIYF,TRBV6-5,15,NA,NA,TRBJ1-3
TGTGCCAGTAGTATGAGGGGGCCTTTCTACGAGCAGTACTTC,CASSMRGPFYEQYF,TRBV19,14,NA,TRBD1,TRBJ2-7
TGTGCCAGTAGCCCTCTGGGGGGCGGCACTGAAGCTTTCTTT,CASSPLGGGTEAFF,TRBV19,14,NA,NA,TRBJ1-1
TGCAGCGTTGTGGGGCTAGCGGAAGAGACCCAGTACTTC,CSVVGLAEETQYF,TRBV29-1,13,NA,TRBD2,TRBJ2-5
TGTGCCAGCTCACCAAGAAGGGGCGACGGGAATCAGCCCCAGCATTTT,CASSPRRGDGNQPQHF,TRBV18,16,NA,NA,TRBJ1-5
TGTGCCAGCCAGGACAGGGGCGGCTTTAACTATGGCTACACCTTC,CASQDRGGFNYGYTF,TRBV6-5,15,NA,TRBD1,TRBJ1-2
TGTGCCACCAGCAGGGCCGGGACAACTTTAGAGACCCAGTACTTC,CATSRAGTTLETQYF,TRBV15,15,NA,NA,TRBJ2-5
TGTGCCAGCAGCTACTCTGGGGGAAGCAATCAGCCCCAGCATTTT,CASSYSGGSNQPQHF,TRBV6-2/TRBV6-3,15,few,NA,TRBJ1-5
TGTGCCAGCAGTCCGACCGGGACCTCTGGCAATCAGCCCCAGCATTTT,CASSPTGTSGNQPQHF,TRBV28,16,NA,NA,TRBJ1-5
TGTGCCAGCCGCTTCTCCTACGAGCAGTACTTC,CASRFSYEQYF,TRBV6-5,11,NA,NA,TRBJ2-7
TGTGCCAGCACCAAGGACAGGGGGAACAACTATGGCTACACCTTC,CASTKDRGNNYGYTF,TRBV6-5,15,NA,TRBD1,TRBJ1-2
TGTGCCAGCAGCCCCCGCGGGGGTGGCTACGAGCAGTACTTC,CASSPRGGGYEQYF,TRBV9,14,NA,TRBD2,TRBJ2-7
TGTGCCAGCAGCGTAGTCCTCCACGGGGAGCTGTTTTTT,CASSVVLHGELFF,TRBV9,13,NA,NA,TRBJ2-2
TGTGCCAGCAGCTTATCGCCCACCAGCTCCTACGAGCAGTACTTC,CASSLSPTSSYEQYF,TRBV7-2,15,NA,NA,TRBJ2-7
TGTGCCAGCAGTTACGCGACAGGGGGCTACGAGCAGTACTTC,CASSYATGGYEQYF,TRBV6-2/TRBV6-3,14,NA,TRBD1,TRBJ2-7
TGCGCCAGCAGCCAAGAGTGGTCGGGGTTAGGTAATGAAAAACTGTTTTTT,CASSQEWSGLGNEKLFF,TRBV4-3,17,few,NA,TRBJ1-4
TGTGCCAGCAGCCCCACGGGGAGATATGGCTACACCTTC,CASSPTGRYGYTF,TRBV3-1/TRBV3-2,13,NA,NA,TRBJ1-2
TGCGCCAGCAGCCAAACGGATGGTCTTCGCTACACCTTC,CASSQTDGLRYTF,TRBV4-3,13,NA,NA,TRBJ1-2
TGTGCCAGCAGTTCTGGAAGCGGGAGGCCCTCGAACGAGCAGTACTTC,CASSSGSGRPSNEQYF,TRBV27,16,NA,TRBD2,TRBJ2-7